Included here is one T cell receptor (beta chain) sequence, with context. The record originates from a study of blood T cell repertoires in COVID-19. Germline trimming cut 7 bases from V and 5 bases from J; bases unmatched to any gene: 13. Germline lookup yields CDR1 MNHEY and CDR2 SMNVEV (reference sequence). The CDR3 consists of 16 residues. The table came from immunoSEQ multiplex PCR; TCRdb's copy has only in-frame clones and leaves some out. The table records roughly 84,000 clones, 80% to 90% of them present only once. J is TRBJ2-3 and V is TRBV27, with 9 bases aligning to TRBD2. The sequenced sample consisted of peripheral blood. The receptor was isolated from an elderly woman with acute or convalescent COVID-19. The CDR3 region has the DNA TGTGCCAGCACCCTCCACTGGCGGGGGGGCGGAGATACGCAGTATTTT. Translating gives CASTLHWRGGGDTQYF.